This T cell receptor (beta chain) was found in a study of cytomegalovirus exposure and HLA in healthy donors. Study outcomes and limitations: Whilst most TCR sequences proved rare, a subset of public TCRs occurred across many donors. Later analysis demonstrated an association between a missense DCLRE1C variant and TCR beta V- and J-gene trimming.

Primers included in the PCR were 60 Vbeta and 13 Jbeta primers. Sequencing was performed with immunoSEQ multiplex PCR; in TCRdb, only in-frame clones are kept and a portion is missing. The repertoire consists of around 280,000 clones, with over 85% occurring once and the leading ten covering about 2%. This CDR3 spans 19 amino acids. J gave up 2 bases and V 0 bases, and 14 bases lay outside the gene matches. Germline lookup yields CDR1 MGHRA and CDR2 YSYEKL. Concerning this clone itself: Its antigen is undetermined.

The clonotype was recovered from a woman aged 18-29 years in good health and CMV-seronegative. The V call is TRBV4-1, the J call TRBJ2-5; the match to TRBD1 covers 8 bases. Sequencing used PBMCs. The CDR3 DNA is TGCGCCAGCAGCCAAGAGGGACAGGCTCGCTTACCGAAACAAGAGACCCAGTACTTC. As protein: CASSQEGQARLPKQETQYF.